This TCR beta chain was documented in a study of blood T cell repertoires in COVID-19. Turning to the study itself: The samples span acute and convalescent COVID-19 from the United States, Italy and Spain. In each case, the material was cDNA or gDNA derived from T cells, B-cell-depleted T cells, or PBMCs.

V shed 7 bases and J shed 0 bases, with 13 bases lying between them. There are 15 residues in the CDR3. CDR1 and CDR2 from the germline V gene are LNHDA and SQIVND (reference sequence). Original processing notes: The assay estimated nucleated cells by amplifying reference gene primers. Generated by immunoSEQ multiplex PCR, the TCRdb table keeps only in-frame clones and is missing some. V, J and clone size were drawn from that table, and D and trimming were deduced from the DNA. The data hold about 98,000 clones, with over 75% observed a single time. The chain is built from TRBV19 and TRBJ2-1; D may be TRBD2 (6 bases). What was sequenced was peripheral blood. The sequence came from a woman older than 75 with acute or convalescent COVID-19. The CDR3 DNA sequence: TGTGCCAGTACCGGGACTTCGAGCTCCTACAATGAGCAGTTCTTC. Its translation is CASTGTSSSYNEQFF.